The clone carrying this T cell receptor (beta chain) was seen only once. Its antigen is unidentified. This specimen comes from a study of T cell responses to AZD1222 COVID-19 vaccine. Study-wide results and caveats: Females outnumbered males among donors, who were mostly white British; clonal diversity was possibly underestimated. Repertoires were obtained only post-peak T cell response.

TCRdb's table, derived via immunoSEQ multiplex PCR, lists solely in-frame clones and lacks some. The sample contains around 50,000 clones, about 86% of which appear only once. Trimming shortened V by 8 bases and J by 5 bases, and 7 bases separated the two germline ends. The V gene's germline CDR1 is ENHRY and CDR2 SYGVKD. There are 11 residues in the CDR3. The rearrangement joins TRBV10-3 to TRBJ2-1; TRBD2 is a possible D gene (6 bases). Sequences were derived from peripheral blood, sampled on day 0 of AZD1222 vaccination. The sequence came from an adult in good health. The DNA of the CDR3 is TGTGCCATCGGCGGGGACAATGAGCAGTTCTTC. Its protein is CAIGGDNEQFF.